This TCR beta chain was recorded in a study of blood T cell repertoires in COVID-19. Authors' processing steps: Cell counts per sample came from amplifying reference gene primers. Sequencing used immunoSEQ multiplex PCR; TCRdb keeps in-frame clones, though not all of them. The V and J calls and the clone size are those of that table, but D and trimming were determined from the DNA. The sample has over 65,000 clones, around 86% seen once. This clone was recorded only once. The germline V gene encodes CDR1 SNHLY and CDR2 FYNNEI. V lost 4 bases and J lost 3, with 12 bases in between. This CDR3 is built from 15 residues.

The chain has TRBV2 and TRBJ1-4; the D gene is possibly TRBD1 (5 bases). The material sequenced was peripheral blood. This sequence was found in an elderly man with acute or convalescent COVID-19. CDR3 DNA: TGTGCCAGCAGTGGGAGGGGCGGACCTAATGAAAAACTGTTTTTT. Translated: CASSGRGGPNEKLFF.